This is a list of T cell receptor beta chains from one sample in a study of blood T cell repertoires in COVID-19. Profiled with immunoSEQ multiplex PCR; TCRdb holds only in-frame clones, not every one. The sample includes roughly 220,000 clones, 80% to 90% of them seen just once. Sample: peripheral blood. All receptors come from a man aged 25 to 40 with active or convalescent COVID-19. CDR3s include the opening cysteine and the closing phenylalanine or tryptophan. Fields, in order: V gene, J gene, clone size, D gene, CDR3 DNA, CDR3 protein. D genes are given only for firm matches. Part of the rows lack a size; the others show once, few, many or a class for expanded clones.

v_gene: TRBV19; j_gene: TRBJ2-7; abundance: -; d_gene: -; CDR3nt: TGTGCCAGTAGTATAGCATCTTCATCGGGGGGCGCATTGTACGAGCAGTACTTC; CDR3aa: CASSIASSSGGALYEQYF
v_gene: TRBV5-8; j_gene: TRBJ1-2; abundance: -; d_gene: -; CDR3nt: TGTGCCAGCAGCTTGGAGGGAGAGGCCTATGGCTACACCTTC; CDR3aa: CASSLEGEAYGYTF
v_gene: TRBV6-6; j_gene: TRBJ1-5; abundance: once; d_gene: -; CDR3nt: TGTGCCAGCAGTGATAGCCAGCCCCAGCATTTT; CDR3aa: CASSDSQPQHF
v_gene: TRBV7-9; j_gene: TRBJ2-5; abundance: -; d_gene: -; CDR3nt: TGTGCCAGCAGCCCTACTCAGTCACGGGAAGAGACCCAGTACTTC; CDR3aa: CASSPTQSREETQYF
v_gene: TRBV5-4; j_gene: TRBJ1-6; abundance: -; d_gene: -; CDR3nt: TGTGCCAGCAGCGACCGAAGGGGGGGACCCACGTATAATTCACCCCTCCACTTT; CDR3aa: CASSDRRGGPTYNSPLHF
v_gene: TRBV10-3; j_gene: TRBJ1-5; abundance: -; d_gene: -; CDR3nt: TGTGCCATCAAGGGTGGGGGGGATAGCAATCAGCCCCAGCATTTT; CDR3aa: CAIKGGGDSNQPQHF
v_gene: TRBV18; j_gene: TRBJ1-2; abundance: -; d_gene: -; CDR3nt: TGTGCCAGCTCACCGGTGGGGGACTCCGGCTACACCTTC; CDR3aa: CASSPVGDSGYTF
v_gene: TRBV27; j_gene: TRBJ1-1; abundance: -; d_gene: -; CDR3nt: TGTGCCAGCAGTTTTCAGGGGTCCACTGAAGCTTTCTTT; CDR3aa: CASSFQGSTEAFF
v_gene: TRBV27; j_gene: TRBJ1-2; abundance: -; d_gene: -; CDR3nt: TGTGCCAGCAGTTCCACTCCTACGGTGCGTTCTGGCTACACCTTC; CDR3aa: CASSSTPTVRSGYTF
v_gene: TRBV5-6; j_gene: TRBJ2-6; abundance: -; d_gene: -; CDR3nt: TGTGCCAGCAGCCCACTAGCCCCTTCCTCTGGGGCCAACGTCCTGACTTTC; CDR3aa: CASSPLAPSSGANVLTF
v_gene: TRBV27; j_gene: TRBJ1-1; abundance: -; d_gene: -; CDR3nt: TGTGCCAGCAGAAACGCGGGGAACACTGAAGCTTTCTTT; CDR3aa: CASRNAGNTEAFF
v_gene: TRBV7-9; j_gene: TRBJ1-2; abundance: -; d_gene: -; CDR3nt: TGTGCCAGCAGCTTGGCGGGGGCAGTCAATGGCTACACCTTC; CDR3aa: CASSLAGAVNGYTF
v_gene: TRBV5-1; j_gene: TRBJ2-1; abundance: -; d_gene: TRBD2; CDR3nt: TGCGCCAGCAGCTTGGGCGAATCGGGGGGATTTAAGTTCTTC; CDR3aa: CASSLGESGGFKFF
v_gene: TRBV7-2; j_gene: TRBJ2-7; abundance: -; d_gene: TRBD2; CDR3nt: TGTGCCAGCAGCTTAGGTGGCGGGGGGGTCTACGAGCAGTACTTC; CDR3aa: CASSLGGGGVYEQYF
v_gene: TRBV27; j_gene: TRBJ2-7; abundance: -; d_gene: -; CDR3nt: TGTGCCAGCAGTTTATCGCCAGGGAAAGGCGAGCAGTACTTC; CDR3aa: CASSLSPGKGEQYF
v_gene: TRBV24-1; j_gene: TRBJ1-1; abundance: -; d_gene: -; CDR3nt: TGTGCCACCAGTGACGGAGGTCGCCCGGGTGGCACTGAAGCTTTCTTT; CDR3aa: CATSDGGRPGGTEAFF
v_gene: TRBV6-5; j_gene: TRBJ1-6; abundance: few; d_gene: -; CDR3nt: TGTGCCAGCAGTTACGCGGGGGGGGGTTCACCCCTCCACTTT; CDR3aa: CASSYAGGGSPLHF
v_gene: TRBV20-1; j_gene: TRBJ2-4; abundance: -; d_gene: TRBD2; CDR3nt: TGCAGTGCTAGTCCGGGGACTAGCGGGGGCGAAAACATTCAGTACTTC; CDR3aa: CSASPGTSGGENIQYF
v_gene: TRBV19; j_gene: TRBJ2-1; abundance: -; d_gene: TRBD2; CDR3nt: TGTGCCAGTAGTTCAGGGGCTAGCGGGAGGGGGCAGTTCTTC; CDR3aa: CASSSGASGRGQFF